This T cell receptor beta chain was found in a study of cytomegalovirus exposure and HLA in healthy donors. To note about this clone: Its antigen remains unknown.

Study-level findings and limits: Previous analysis showed most TCR beta V segments were productive about 90% or about 30% of the time. In a later analysis, common viral pathogens appeared linked to several of the most significant clusters.

PCR involved 60 Vbeta and 13 Jbeta primers. The assay was immunoSEQ multiplex PCR, and TCRdb's table has in-frame clones only and misses some. This sample has some 98,000 clones, with around 80% found just once. Sample: PBMCs. This clonotype was obtained from a man between 40 and 49 years old in good health and CMV-seronegative.

CDR3 sequence: CASSATGADTEAFF. Here the CDR3 DNA reads TGTGCCAGCTCAGCGACAGGGGCAGACACTGAAGCTTTCTTT. This chain connects TRBV18 to TRBJ1-1; 8 bases agree with TRBD1. This CDR3 comprises 14 residues. V lost 5 bases to trimming and J lost 3 bases; unmatched junction nucleotides: 5. The germline V gene encodes CDR1 KGHSH and CDR2 LQKENI.